These 21 T cell receptor beta chains originate from one sample sequenced in a study of T cell responses to AZD1222 COVID-19 vaccine. Sequencing used immunoSEQ multiplex PCR; TCRdb keeps in-frame clones, though not all of them. In the table there are about 180,000 clones, approximately 95% of which are singletons. Sequencing used peripheral blood, obtained 28 days after the second dose of the MenACWY control vaccine. The receptors originated from an adult who received the MenACWY meningococcal vaccine as a control.

The rearrangement links TRBV5-8 to TRBJ2-7; TRBD1 aligns across 7 bases. V trimming: 2 bases; J trimming: 3 bases; junction bases outside the gene matches: 5. Germline values: CDR1 SGHTS, CDR2 YDEGEE. The CDR3 runs 14 residues. CDR3 bases: TGTGCCAGCAGCTTCGGGACAGAAGACTACGAGCAGTACTTC. Its protein is CASSFGTEDYEQYF.

The chain links TRBV7-8 to TRBJ2-3; perhaps TRBD2 as D (6 bases). The germline V and J ends were trimmed by 2 bases and 6 bases, with 15 bases remaining between them. Germline lookup yields CDR1 SGHVS and CDR2 FQNEAQ. The CDR3 extends over 15 amino acids. In nucleotides, the CDR3 is TGTGCCAGCAGCTTAACCTCGGGGGTGCGGGATACGCAGTATTTT. Translating it yields CASSLTSGVRDTQYF. The variable domain in full, with the rest retrieved from reference TRBV7-8 and TRBJ2-3, is GAGVSQSPRYKVAKRGQDVALRCDPISGHVSLFWYQQALGQGPEFLTYFQNEAQLDKSGLPSDRFFAERPEGSVSTLKIQRTQQEDSAVYLCASSLTSGVRDTQYFGPGTRLTVL.

A remark on this clone: Other nucleotide sequences in the sample specify the same CDR3. This chain connects TRBV18 to TRBJ1-5; D is perhaps TRBD1 (5 bases). The V gene's germline CDR1 is KGHSH and CDR2 LQKENI. Trimming stripped 2 bases from V and 2 bases from J, with 7 bases between. The CDR3 totals 14 residues. CDR3: CASSPTGGNQPQHF. The CDR3 region has the DNA TGTGCCAGCTCACCAACGGGGGGCAATCAGCCCCAGCATTTT.

The genes are TRBV7-9 and TRBJ1-1; no reliable D call. The germline V and J ends were trimmed by 1 base and 6 bases, with 6 bases remaining between them. CDR1 is SEHNR, CDR2 FQNEAQ, per germline (reference sequence). CDR3 length equals 12 residues. CDR3 loop: CASSLGRAEAFF. CDR3 coding DNA: TGTGCCAGCAGCTTAGGTCGGGCTGAAGCTTTCTTT.

The chain recombines TRBV5-4 with TRBJ2-3, with D perhaps being TRBD1 or TRBD2 (5 bases each). The CDR3 covers 15 residues. V was cut by 3 bases and J by 2 bases, with 13 bases left in between. Germline CDR1 SGHNT, CDR2 YYREEE (reference sequence). The CDR3 spells CASSSLHGATDTQYF. For the CDR3, the DNA is TGTGCCAGCAGCTCGTTACACGGGGCCACAGATACGCAGTATTTT.

The rearrangement uses TRBV7-2 and TRBJ1-1; tentatively, D is TRBD1 (6 bases). The CDR3 extends over 15 amino acids. The V gene's germline CDR1 is SGHTA and CDR2 FQGNSA. Deletions cut 2 bases from V and 3 bases from J, with 13 bases between. The CDR3 nucleotides are TGTGCCAGCAGCTTAAGCCAAACAGGGCACACTGAAGCTTTCTTT. Its translation is CASSLSQTGHTEAFF. Full variable domain (missing parts from reference TRBV7-2 and TRBJ1-1): GAGVSQSPSNKVTEKGKDVELRCDPISGHTALYWYRQSLGQGLEFLIYFQGNSAPDKSGLPSDRFSAERTGGSVSTLTIQRTQQEDSAVYLCASSLSQTGHTEAFFGQGTRLTVV.

The rearrangement links TRBV6-6 to TRBJ2-2; no clear D gene. Germline lookup yields CDR1 MNHNY and CDR2 SVGAGI (reference sequence). The CDR3 runs 12 residues. The V end was cut by 8 bases, the J end by 1 base, with 5 bases between. The CDR3 loop is CASSRNTGELFF. As DNA, the CDR3 is TGTGCCAGCTCTAGGAACACCGGGGAGCTGTTTTTT.

This sequence joins TRBV27 and TRBJ2-1; 14 positions match TRBD2. This CDR3 has 16 amino acids. Losses at the gene ends were 6 bases for V and 6 bases for J; bases not matched to a gene: 7. Per the germline V gene, CDR1 is MNHEY and CDR2 is SMNVEV (reference sequence). The CDR3 DNA is TGTGCCAGCAGGGACGAGGGACTAGCGGGGGCCAATGAGCAGTTCTTC. Its translation: CASRDEGLAGANEQFF.

The chain carries TRBV5-1 and TRBJ1-1; 10 bases agree with TRBD1. The germline V gene encodes CDR1 SGHRS and CDR2 YFSETQ. The CDR3 has 16 amino acids. V trimming: 7 bases; J trimming: 0 bases; junction bases outside the gene matches: 9. The CDR3 bases are TGCGCCAGCGACGTAGGGACAGGGGTTTTGAACACTGAAGCTTTCTTT. Protein product: CASDVGTGVLNTEAFF.

CDR3 residues: CAIMGQGYTEAFF. The DNA of the CDR3 is TGTGCCATCATGGGACAGGGGTACACTGAAGCTTTCTTT. The J gene is TRBJ1-1, the V gene TRBV10-3, with 10 bases aligning to TRBD1. V lost 7 bases to trimming and J lost 3 bases; unmatched junction nucleotides: 2. CDR3 size: 13 residues. Germline assignment: CDR1 ENHRY and CDR2 SYGVKD.

The gene calls are TRBV6-6 and TRBJ1-1; D is uncertain. Germline CDR1 reads MNHNY; CDR2 reads SVGAGI (reference sequence). The CDR3 has 15 residues. V was cut by 6 bases and J by 2 bases, with 16 bases left in between. CDR3 amino acids: CASRPFPDLNTEAFF. CDR3 bases: TGTGCCAGCAGACCCTTCCCAGACCTAAACACTGAAGCTTTCTTT.

The chain uses TRBV5-4 and TRBJ2-7; 7 bases line up with TRBD1. Germline V gene lookup returns CDR1 SGHNT and CDR2 YYREEE (reference sequence). The CDR3 spans 14 residues. Trimming at V came to 4 bases and at J to 2 bases, leaving 6 bases not matched to a gene. The CDR3: CASSRGGPAYEQYF. The CDR3 nucleotides are TGTGCCAGCAGCAGAGGGGGCCCCGCCTACGAGCAGTACTTC.

The V and J genes are TRBV5-6 and TRBJ2-3; D uncertain. The ends were cut back, 1 base at V and 4 bases at J, with 4 bases in the middle. Germline CDR1 SGHDT, CDR2 YYEEEE. This CDR3 is 12 amino acids long. The CDR3 nucleotides read TGTGCCAGCAGCTTGCTGGCAGATACGCAGTATTTT. It is translated as CASSLLADTQYF.

A few counts support this clone. The chain links TRBV4-3 to TRBJ1-3, with 7 positions matching TRBD1. With 0 bases clipped from V and 6 bases from J, the junction kept 5 bases outside the gene matches. Germline values: CDR1 LGHNA, CDR2 YSLEER. The CDR3 is made up of 15 amino acids. The CDR3 DNA reads TGCGCCAGCAGCCAAGAGCTAACAGGGGAAAACACCATATATTTT. Its protein product is CASSQELTGENTIYF.

The V gene is TRBV6-4, the J gene TRBJ2-3; D unclear. V was trimmed by 5 bases and J by 3 bases, leaving 12 bases between them. The CDR3 totals 14 residues. Germline V gene lookup returns CDR1 MRHNA and CDR2 SNTAGT. CDR3 sequence: CASSRELGTDTQYF. In nucleotides, the CDR3 is TGTGCCAGCAGTCGTGAGCTCGGGACAGATACGCAGTATTTT.

The V call is TRBV18, the J call TRBJ2-1; 12 bases fit TRBD2. The ends lost 3 bases at V and 3 bases at J; junction bases unmatched: 0. This CDR3 contains 15 residues. The V gene's germline CDR1 is KGHSH and CDR2 LQKENI. The CDR3 reads CASSPTSGGYNEQFF. As DNA, the CDR3 is TGTGCCAGCTCACCGACTAGCGGGGGCTACAATGAGCAGTTCTTC.

The V gene is TRBV5-1, the J gene TRBJ1-4; a weak D match, TRBD1 (5 bases). In germline, CDR1 is SGHRS, CDR2 YFSETQ. CDR3 length: 14 amino acids. Trimming stripped 1 base from V and 8 bases from J, with 12 bases between. CDR3 protein: CASSLFGEGEKLFF. CDR3 nucleotide sequence: TGCGCCAGCAGCTTGTTCGGTGAGGGGGAAAAACTGTTTTTT.

The chain uses TRBV4-3 and TRBJ1-1; 8 bases map to TRBD1. The CDR3 is 17 amino acids. CDR1 is LGHNA, CDR2 YSLEER, per germline. V gave up 0 bases and J gave up 4 bases; unmatched junction bases: 10. The CDR3 DNA is TGCGCCAGCAGCCAAGAAAGAATTGGACAGGGATTCACTGAAGCTTTCTTT. Translated, it gives CASSQERIGQGFTEAFF.

This sequence joins TRBV30 and TRBJ2-5; 8 bases fit TRBD2. The CDR3 has 14 amino acids. Germline V CDR1 and CDR2: GTSNPN, SVGIG (reference sequence). With V trimmed by 5 bases and J by 4 bases, 9 bases remained unmatched. In DNA form, the CDR3 reads TGTGCCTGGGAAGGCGGGGGGCTGGGAGAGACCCAGTACTTC. Protein sequence: CAWEGGGLGETQYF.

The chain has TRBV5-1 and TRBJ1-1; D is undetermined. This CDR3 is built from 14 residues. V dropped 2 bases and J dropped 5 bases, with 13 bases sitting between them. Germline CDR1 is SGHRS and CDR2 is YFSETQ. This CDR3 reads CASSLAHGGTEAFF. CDR3 sequence (DNA): TGCGCCAGCAGCTTAGCACACGGAGGGACTGAAGCTTTCTTT.

The chain has TRBV12-3 or TRBV12-4 and TRBJ1-6; no definite D call. The CDR3 is 13 residues long. The V end was cut by 5 bases, the J end by 10 bases, with 12 bases between. The CDR3 loop is CASSHLRESPLHF. The CDR3 DNA follows: TGTGCCAGCAGTCACCTAAGGGAATCACCCCTCCACTTT.